This T cell receptor beta chain was captured by sequencing in a study of tissue T cells after allogeneic stem cell transplantation. Findings of the study overall: In patients and mice, blood and spleen missed much of tissue repertoire. Sampling depth was limited, and the cohort was small and clinically varied.

The CDR3 consists of 12 residues. Germline V gene lookup returns CDR1 SGHSN and CDR2 HYEKVE. Trimming took 2 bases from V and 4 from J, leaving 8 bases between them. This clone was seen just once. Its antigen is undetermined. Gene names denote mouse genes. The CDR3 goes on 1 residue after the read ends, and that part is filled in from the germline J gene. The repertoire was sequenced with immunoSEQ multiplex PCR; TCRdb's copy has only in-frame clones and lacks some. The sample carries some 6,000 clones, roughly two fifths recorded once. The time point: mouse harvest day 7 after allogeneic transplant. Tail vein injection delivered 10^7 T-cell-depleted bone marrow cells and 10^6 splenic CD5+ T cells. Tissues came from B6→BALB/c major-mismatch GVHD mice at day 7 or 14.

The chain recombines TRBV12-1 with TRBJ2-7; D perhaps matches TRBD1 (6 bases). The source is a female BALB/c mouse given C57BL/6 T cells with graft-versus-host disease after an allogeneic hematopoietic cell transplant. Sequenced: skin. CDR3 in amino acids: CASSPGTYEQYF. The sequenced CDR3 bases are TGTGCCAGCTCTCCCGGGACATATGAACAGTAC.